The clone carrying this T cell receptor beta chain is judged medium-sized. Antigen: not known. No patient received treatment before thyroid surgery. As originally analysed: Across clinicopathological groups, CDR3 differences served as the basis for building a distant-metastasis classifier for papillary thyroid cancer. TCRdb re-processed the PCR reads through MiXCR. The V and J calls follow TCRdb's processing rather than the paper's. This table has about 15,000 clones, roughly 34% appearing once. This entry comes from a study of metastatic and nonmetastatic thyroid tumors. Study-level background: Across peripheral blood and tumor or nodule tissue samples taken from malignant and benign thyroid patients, the repertoires were compared with one another.

Overall study findings and caveats: Reported TCR beta diversity, measured in blood and tumor, was significantly higher for malignant thyroid tumors than for benign nodules.

V shed 5 bases and J 5 bases; nucleotides not matched to a gene: 7. Looked up from germline, CDR1 is SGHAT and CDR2 is FQNNGV. The CDR3 loop spans 14 amino acids. The receptor comes from a male donor with papillary thyroid cancer or a benign thyroid nodule (not recorded which). Some clones in this sample may be carry-over from other donors' samples. The material sequenced was tumor tissue. V and J are TRBV11-2 and TRBJ2-7, with 9 bases identical to TRBD2. CDR3 in DNA: TGTGCCAGCAGCATTGGGACTAGCTTCGACGAGCAGTACTTC. Translation gives CASSIGTSFDEQYF. Complete variable domain (other parts from reference TRBV11-2 and TRBJ2-7): EAGVAQSPRYKIIEKRQSVAFWCNPISGHATLYWYQQILGQGPKLLIQFQNNGVVDDSQLPKDRFSAERLKGVDSTLKIQPAKLEDSAVYLCASSIGTSFDEQYFGPGTRLTVT.